A single sample is the source of the 27 T cell receptor beta chains below, sequenced in a study of identical twins. TCRdb re-called the 5' RACE reads through MiXCR, storing one row per CDR3 protein. The table lists roughly 250,000 distinct CDR3 sequences, over 12% of them singletons. Sequences were obtained from memory (CD45RO+) T cells sorted from blood. The receptors derive from a woman aged 18-30 years in good health.

CDR3 loop: CASTQNPFGGYTF. CDR3 nucleotides: TGTGCCAGCACCCAGAACCCTTTTGGCGGCTACACCTTC. The rearrangement links TRBV9 to TRBJ1-2; D is undetermined. CDR1 is SGDLS and CDR2 is YYNGEE in the germline V gene. The CDR3 runs to 13 residues. V was trimmed by 6 bases and J by 8 bases, leaving 17 bases between them.

J is TRBJ2-2 and V is TRBV9; 9 bases are shared with TRBD1. In germline, CDR1 is SGDLS, CDR2 YYNGEE. The CDR3 covers 16 residues. The V segment lost 1 base and the J segment 1 base; nucleotides outside the gene matches: 2. DNA for the CDR3: TGTGCCAGCAGCGTAAGGACAGGGGAGAACACCGGGGAGCTGTTTTTT. Encoded protein: CASSVRTGENTGELFF.

V usage is TRBV10-1 and J usage is TRBJ2-1, with D tentatively TRBD1 (5 bases). V lost 5 bases, J lost 13 bases, and 18 bases lay in between. Per germline, CDR1 WNHNN and CDR2 SYGVQD (reference sequence). The CDR3 spans 13 residues. The chain's CDR3 is CASSTTDRAIQFF. The CDR3, as DNA: TGCGCCAGCAGTACTACCGACAGAGCCATCCAGTTCTTC.

A few counts support this clonotype. V gene TRBV29-1 combines with J gene TRBJ1-5; D is uncertain. Germline CDR1 reads SQVTM; CDR2 reads ANQGSEA. V was clipped by 4 bases and J by 4 bases, with 8 bases between them. This CDR3 region has 12 residues. CDR3 amino acids: CSVGFGNQPQHF. In nucleotides, the CDR3 is TGCAGCGTTGGGTTTGGTAATCAGCCCCAGCATTTT.

This rearrangement joins TRBV20-1 to TRBJ1-3; D is unresolved. Trimming took 3 bases from V and 8 from J, leaving 5 bases between them. The CDR3 is 10 amino acids. Germline V gene data show CDR1 as DFQATT and CDR2 as SNEGSKA (reference sequence). This CDR3 is CSASRDTIYF. The CDR3 bases are TGCAGTGCTAGTCGGGACACCATATATTTT.

The rearrangement uses TRBV6-1 and TRBJ2-1, with D perhaps matching TRBD2 (5 bases). This CDR3 region has 14 residues. Germline values: CDR1 MNHNS, CDR2 SASEGT. V lost 6 bases and J 5 bases, leaving 14 bases between the germline ends. The CDR3 spells CASSLYLGDNEQFF. The CDR3 bases are TGTGCCAGCAGCCTCTACCTCGGGGACAATGAGCAGTTCTTC.

The gene calls are TRBV10-3 and TRBJ1-4, with TRBD1 matching over 7 bases. The CDR3 covers 18 residues. After removal of 5 bases from V and 3 bases from J, the junction contained 15 bases not matched to a gene. CDR1 ENHRY and CDR2 SYGVKD come from the germline V gene. CDR3 region: CAISPGQNPTLANEKLFF. The CDR3 coding sequence is TGTGCCATCAGTCCGGGACAGAACCCTACGTTGGCTAATGAAAAACTGTTTTTT.

The genes are TRBV5-1 and TRBJ2-7; D is possibly TRBD1 (5 bases). V was trimmed by 1 base and J by 1 base, leaving 18 bases between them. The CDR3 extends over 17 amino acids. Germline V lookup: CDR1 SGHRS, CDR2 YFSETQ. CDR3 in amino acids: CASSLRDSDSGSYEQYF. The CDR3 DNA follows: TGCGCCAGCAGCTTGAGAGACAGTGATTCCGGGTCCTACGAGCAGTACTTC.

This clonotype has a handful of counts. The CDR3 nucleotides read TGTGCCAGCAGGCCAGGGTCAATTGACACTGAAGCTTTCTTT. Protein: CASRPGSIDTEAFF. V is TRBV5-4 and J is TRBJ1-1, with D possibly being TRBD1 (5 bases). Germline-derived CDR1 and CDR2 are SGHNT and YYREEE (reference sequence). The CDR3 totals 14 residues. Trimming cost V 5 bases and J 3 bases, with 14 bases left between them.

This clonotype was detected a few times. This chain joins TRBV14 and TRBJ2-5; tentatively, D is TRBD1 (6 bases). Trimming stripped 1 base from V and 5 bases from J, with 14 bases between. CDR3 length equals 15 residues. The germline gives CDR1 SGHDN, CDR2 FVKESK. The CDR3 region is CASSQGRQAGETQYF. In DNA form, the CDR3 reads TGTGCCAGCAGCCAAGGAAGACAGGCCGGGGAGACCCAGTACTTC.

This clonotype was counted only a few times. The CDR3: CASSEGTGADTQYF. The CDR3 nucleotides read TGTGCCAGCAGTGAGGGGACAGGGGCAGATACGCAGTATTTT. The V call is TRBV6-4, the J call TRBJ2-3; 10 bases are shared with TRBD1. This CDR3 comprises 14 residues. Germline V lookup: CDR1 MRHNA, CDR2 SNTAGT. The J segment lost 4 bases and the V segment lost 3 bases, leaving 1 base of the junction unmatched.

This clonotype came up many times. The rearrangement links TRBV7-6 to TRBJ2-3, with D unresolved. V lost 1 base and J 1 base, leaving 9 bases between the germline ends. Germline assignment: CDR1 SGHVS and CDR2 FNYEAQ. There are 15 residues in the CDR3. The CDR3 DNA follows: TGTGCCAGCAGCTTAGTTGGATGGGGCACAGATACGCAGTATTTT. It yields the protein CASSLVGWGTDTQYF.

This clonotype was detected only a few times. This sequence joins TRBV3-1 and TRBJ2-1; no firm D call. The length of the CDR3 is 14 residues. V shed 1 base and J shed 7 bases, with 11 bases lying between them. Germline V gene lookup returns CDR1 LGHDT and CDR2 YNNKEL (reference sequence). This CDR3 is CASSQVQAWNEQFF. The CDR3 DNA follows: TGTGCCAGCAGCCAAGTCCAGGCGTGGAATGAGCAGTTCTTC.

This clonotype came up a few times. This rearrangement joins TRBV29-1 to TRBJ2-3; a weak D match, TRBD1 (5 bases). The V and J ends lost 4 bases and 4 bases respectively, with 12 bases between them. The CDR3 sequence is 13 residues long. Germline V CDR1 and CDR2: SQVTM, ANQGSEA. The CDR3 sequence is CSVGQLRADTQYF. CDR3 in DNA: TGCAGCGTTGGACAGCTCCGCGCAGATACGCAGTATTTT.

This chain uses TRBV6-5 with TRBJ2-1; D may be TRBD1 (5 bases). V was trimmed by 2 bases and J by 8 bases, leaving 13 bases between them. The CDR3 spans 14 residues. From germline, CDR1 is MNHEY and CDR2 SVGAGI. The CDR3 DNA sequence: TGTGCCAGCAGTTACCCCCCAGGGTTCTATGAGCAGTTCTTC. This encodes CASSYPPGFYEQFF.

This chain uses TRBV5-1 with TRBJ2-1, with TRBD2 matching 14 bases. Germline V lookup: CDR1 SGHRS, CDR2 YFSETQ. V shed 1 base and J 3 bases; nucleotides not matched to a gene: 9. This CDR3 has 19 residues. The DNA of the CDR3 is TGCGCCAGCAGCTTGTTCCCGGGACTAGCGGGGGAGATCTACAATGAGCAGTTCTTC. Translated: CASSLFPGLAGEIYNEQFF.

This clonotype showed up just once. The chain carries TRBV20-1 and TRBJ2-5; either TRBD1 or TRBD2 may supply D (5 bases each). Trimming removed 3 bases from V and 1 base from J, with 15 bases in between. Germline V gives CDR1 DFQATT, CDR2 SNEGSKA (reference sequence). The CDR3 consists of 15 residues. The DNA for the CDR3 is TGCAGTGCTAGGAAATGGGGACGGTCCCAAGAGACCCAGTACTTC. Protein: CSARKWGRSQETQYF.

The chain carries TRBV10-2 and TRBJ2-2, with D hard to call. V was trimmed by 0 bases and J by 7 bases, leaving 9 bases between them. The V gene's germline CDR1 is WSHSY and CDR2 SAAADI. This CDR3 has 14 residues. CDR3 nucleotides: TGCGCCAGCAGTGAGTCGACTCGTGGCGGGGAGCTGTTTTTT. Protein product: CASSESTRGGELFF.

This chain joins TRBV30 and TRBJ2-3; 9 nucleotides agree with TRBD2. With V trimmed by 2 bases and J by 9 bases, 12 bases remained unmatched. The CDR3 is 15 residues long. The germline gives CDR1 GTSNPN, CDR2 SVGIG (reference sequence). The CDR3 sequence is CAWSFSGSDLSTQYF. The CDR3 DNA reads TGTGCCTGGAGTTTTAGCGGGAGCGACCTAAGCACGCAGTATTTT.

In its sample, this clonotype was seen many times. The chain uses TRBV5-1 and TRBJ2-7; 8 nucleotides agree with TRBD1. The CDR3 spans 13 residues. The J segment lost 2 bases and the V segment lost 3 bases, leaving 1 base of the junction unmatched. From germline, CDR1 is SGHRS and CDR2 YFSETQ. DNA of the CDR3: TGCGCCAGCAGCTCGACAGGGGCCTACGAGCAGTACTTC. This codes for CASSSTGAYEQYF.

This clonotype was counted a few times. The chain joins TRBV11-2 to TRBJ2-7; possibly TRBD2 for D (6 bases). The CDR3 consists of 14 residues. Deletions cut 7 bases from V and 0 bases from J, with 13 bases between. Germline assignment: CDR1 SGHAT and CDR2 FQNNGV. The CDR3 here is CASTRGGSSYEQYF. CDR3 DNA sequence: TGTGCCAGCACCCGAGGAGGGAGCTCCTACGAGCAGTACTTC.

The chain combines TRBV7-9 with TRBJ2-7, with D possibly being TRBD1 (5 bases). The CDR3 has 16 residues. Germline V CDR1 and CDR2: SEHNR, FQNEAQ (reference sequence). Trimming took off 1 base at V and 3 bases at J, with 16 bases between the two ends. The CDR3 DNA reads TGTGCCAGCAGCTTAGGGGATCGGTTGACAGTCTACGAGCAGTACTTC. Its translation: CASSLGDRLTVYEQYF.

This clonotype was recorded at least ten times. V and J are TRBV7-8 and TRBJ2-3; D not certain. The CDR3 is 14 amino acids. V was cut by 4 bases and J by 0 bases, with 8 bases left in between. Germline values: CDR1 SGHVS, CDR2 FQNEAQ. The CDR3 reads CASSSHTSTDTQYF. The CDR3 DNA is TGTGCCAGCAGCTCGCATACTAGCACAGATACGCAGTATTTT.

The chain joins TRBV29-1 to TRBJ2-1, with TRBD2 matching over 16 bases. Germline CDR1 and CDR2: SQVTM and ANQGSEA. CDR3 length: 16 amino acids. Trimming removed 6 bases from V and 3 bases from J; junction bases left unmatched: 5. CDR3 bases: TGCAGCGTAGGGACTAGCGGGAGGGCCCACTACAATGAGCAGTTCTTC. Amino acids: CSVGTSGRAHYNEQFF.

The CDR3: CAITFLAGDQGEQFF. CDR3 sequence (DNA): TGTGCCATCACATTCCTAGCGGGAGATCAGGGTGAGCAGTTCTTC. The chain has TRBV10-3 and TRBJ2-1; 10 nucleotides agree with TRBD2. The CDR3 runs to 15 residues. Germline V gene lookup returns CDR1 ENHRY and CDR2 SYGVKD. Trimming cost V 7 bases and J 9 bases; bases outside gene matches: 12.

This clonotype turned up a few times. The CDR3 protein is CASSKQQIQETQYF. The CDR3, as DNA: TGTGCCAGCAGCAAACAGCAAATACAAGAGACCCAGTACTTC. The genes are TRBV14 and TRBJ2-5; D gene uncertain. Trimming stripped 5 bases from V and 2 bases from J, with 12 bases between. The CDR3 length is 14 residues. The germline V gene encodes CDR1 SGHDN and CDR2 FVKESK. Full variable domain (remainder filled in from reference TRBV14 and TRBJ2-5): EAGVTQFPSHSVIEKGQTVTLRCDPISGHDNLYWYRRVMGKEIKFLLHFVKESKQDESGMPNNRFLAERTGGTYSTLKVQPAELEDSGVYFCASSKQQIQETQYFGPGTRLLVL.

This sequence joins TRBV29-1 and TRBJ2-1; 7 bases agree with TRBD1. CDR3 length equals 13 residues. V shed 6 bases, J shed 7 bases, and the junction held 9 bases outside the gene matches. Germline CDR1 reads SQVTM; CDR2 reads ANQGSEA. In DNA, the CDR3 is TGCAGCGTCGGAAGACAGGGTGGGAATGAGCAGTTCTTC. It yields the protein CSVGRQGGNEQFF.